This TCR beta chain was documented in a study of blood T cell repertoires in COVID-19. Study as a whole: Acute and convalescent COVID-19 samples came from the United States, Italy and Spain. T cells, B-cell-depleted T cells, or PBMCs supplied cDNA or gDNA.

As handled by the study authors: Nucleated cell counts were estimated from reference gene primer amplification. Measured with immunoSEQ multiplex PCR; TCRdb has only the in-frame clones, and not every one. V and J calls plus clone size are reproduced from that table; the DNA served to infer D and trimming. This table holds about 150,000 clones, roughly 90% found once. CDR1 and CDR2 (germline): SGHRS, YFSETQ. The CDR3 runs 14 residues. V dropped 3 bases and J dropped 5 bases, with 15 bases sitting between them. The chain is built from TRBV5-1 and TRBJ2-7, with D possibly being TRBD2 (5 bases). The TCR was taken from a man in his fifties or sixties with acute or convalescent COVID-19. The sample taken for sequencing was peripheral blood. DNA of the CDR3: TGCGCCAGCAGCTCTCGGGTGGGAGAAAACGAGCAGTACTTC. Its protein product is CASSSRVGENEQYF.